This note documents a single T cell receptor (beta chain) sequence. The source of the sample is a study of shared clonotypes between healthy human individuals. Across the whole study: Per-donor plates numbered three CD4 naive, three CD4 memory, two CD8 naive and one CD8 memory.

The CDR3 length is 15 residues. The J segment lost 4 bases and the V segment lost 6 bases, leaving 12 bases of the junction unmatched. CDR1 is KGHSH, CDR2 LQKENI, per germline. Assay execution proceeded at the deep level. Generated by immunoSEQ multiplex PCR, the TCRdb table keeps only in-frame clones and is missing some. The profile shows some 2,500,000 clones, 85% to 95% of them singletons. The chain recombines TRBV18 with TRBJ2-7; 7 nucleotides match TRBD1. The sequenced material came from naive CD4+ T cells from PBMCs. The subset was: CD45RA+ positively selected. This clonotype was sampled from a man between 18 and 35 years old in good health. Some clones in this sample may be carry-over from other donors' samples. For the CDR3, the DNA is TGTGCCAGCTCTGTTTGGAGACAGGGAATGTACGAGCAGTACTTC. Protein: CASSVWRQGMYEQYF.